This section outlines one T cell receptor beta chain sequence together with its context. What antigen it recognizes has not been identified. No clone much larger than this one lies a single base away; base qualities are absent. This entry comes from a study of T cell responses to AZD1222 COVID-19 vaccine (dated by TCRdb to 2020 to 2022). Broadly, across the study: TCR sequencing was performed for 230 to 250 trial participants, of whom 200 to 220 were given two doses of AZD1222 and 26 were given two doses of MenACWY control vaccine. Trial participants were enrolled by age into subgroups of 18-55, 56-69 and 70-plus years, and around 150, 28 and 57 TCR-sequenced participants, respectively, were included in these subgroups.

On the study overall, not on this receptor specifically: The 56-69-year group was small, and its depth increase did not reach significance, likely because of low power. Conclusions about previously exposed vaccinees were limited because only a handful of AZD1222 recipients were SARS-CoV-2 seropositive at baseline. Because no samples from the day 14 peak response were available, repertoires could be characterized only after the peak T cell response. Nearly half of unique spike-specific TCRs reportedly recognized epitopes outside regions mutated in the B.1.351 and B.1.1.7 variants. After two AZD1222 doses, both the breadth and the depth of spike-specific TCRs were significantly higher than at day 0 and than in MenACWY recipients. Participants were mostly white British, with more females than males. The authors suggested clonal diversity may have been underestimated. CD4 TCRs associated with the vaccine covered the entire spike protein, and the dominant responses were in regions 160-218 and 743-854.

The CDR3 regions of human TCRbeta chains were analyzed by immunosequencing. Processing in the source paper ran as follows. TCRs in the repertoires were matched against a reference library of SARS-CoV-2-specific TCRs that had been generated with the MIRA antigen-specificity platform. Breadth was defined as the fraction of unique TCRs that were SARS-CoV-2-associated, and depth was defined as the fraction of total T cells that were SARS-CoV-2-associated. Using the MIRA data, each spike-specific TCR was assigned both to the spike region to which the TCR was reactive and to a CD4 or CD8 class. Log10-transformed breadth and depth values were compared by one-way ANOVA with Sidak's multiple comparisons tests. TCRdb holds this immuneACCESS table with in-frame rearrangements only. Some clones are missing; in checked studies, unresolved V genes explain under half, and the rest has no known cause. The V and J calls and the clone size are those of that table, but D and trimming were determined from the DNA. Recorded for this sample are 95,000 to 120,000 clones; more than 70% of them occurred a single time. Together, the top ten hold around 3.3% of the sample.

The time point label of this sample denotes: baseline before first vaccination. The sample's treatment or condition, from its label and the paper: meningococcal conjugate vaccine given as trial control. Vaccinee samples came from UK trials COV001 and COV002, including a single-blind randomized controlled phase 2/3 trial of AZD1222 (ChAdOx1 nCoV-19) in healthy adults. For TCRbeta chain sequencing, PBMC samples were collected from trial participants at day 0 and at day 28 after the second dose. V lost 0 bases and J lost 4 bases, and the count of bases not matched to a germline gene is 1. The germline V gene specifies SGHTA as CDR1 and FQGTGA as CDR2. The CDR3 covers 16 residues, taking in both the cysteine and the phenylalanine. Of all the DNA, just the CDR3 is kept, 48 bases in frame from base 1.

Here the chain combines TRBV7-3 and TRBJ2-1; the central 12 bases match TRBD2. This sequence was found in an adult in good health. The sample here was peripheral blood, taken on day 0 of MenACWY control vaccination. The DNA sequence is as follows: TGTGCCAGCAGCTTAACAGGACTAGCGGGATACAATGAGCAGTTCTTC. Its translation reads: CASSLTGLAGYNEQFF. The CDR3 plus the reference TRBV7-3 and TRBJ2-1 genes for the other parts give the full variable domain: GAGVSQTPSNKVTEKGKYVELRCDPISGHTALYWYRQSLGQGPEFLIYFQGTGAADDSGLPNDRFFAVRPEGSVSTLKIQRTERGDSAVYLCASSLTGLAGYNEQFFGPGTRLTVL.